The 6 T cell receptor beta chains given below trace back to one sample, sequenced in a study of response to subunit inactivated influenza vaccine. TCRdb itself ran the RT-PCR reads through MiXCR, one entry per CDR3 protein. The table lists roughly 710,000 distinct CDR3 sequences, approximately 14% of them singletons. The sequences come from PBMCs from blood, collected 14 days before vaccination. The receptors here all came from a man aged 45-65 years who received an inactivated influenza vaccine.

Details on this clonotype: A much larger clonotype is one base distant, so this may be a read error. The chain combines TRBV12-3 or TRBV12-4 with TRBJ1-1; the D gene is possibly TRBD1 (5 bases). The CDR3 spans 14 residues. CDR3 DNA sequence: TGTGCCAGCAGGGGGACCGAAAAAGACACTGTAGCTTTCTTT. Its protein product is CASRGTEKDTVAFF.

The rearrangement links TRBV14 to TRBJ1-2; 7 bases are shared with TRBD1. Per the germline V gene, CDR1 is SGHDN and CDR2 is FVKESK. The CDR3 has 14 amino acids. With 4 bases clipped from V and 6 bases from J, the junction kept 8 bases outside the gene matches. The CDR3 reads CASSPHLTGNGYTF. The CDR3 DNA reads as TGTGCCAGCAGCCCTCACCTGACAGGGAATGGCTACACCTTC.

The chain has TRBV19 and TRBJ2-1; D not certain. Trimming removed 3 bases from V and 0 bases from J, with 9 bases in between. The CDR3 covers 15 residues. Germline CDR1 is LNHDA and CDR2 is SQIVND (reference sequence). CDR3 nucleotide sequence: TGTGCCAGTAGTATTAGGGCTGGCTCCTACAATGAGCAGTTCTTC. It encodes CASSIRAGSYNEQFF.

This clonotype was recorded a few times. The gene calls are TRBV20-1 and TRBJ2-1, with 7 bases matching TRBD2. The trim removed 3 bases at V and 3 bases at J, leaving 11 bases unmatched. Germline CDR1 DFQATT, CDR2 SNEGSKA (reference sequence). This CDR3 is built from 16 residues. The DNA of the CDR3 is TGCAGTGCTAGTCCCCCCGGGACTACTTTCTACAATGAGCAGTTCTTC. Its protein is CSASPPGTTFYNEQFF.

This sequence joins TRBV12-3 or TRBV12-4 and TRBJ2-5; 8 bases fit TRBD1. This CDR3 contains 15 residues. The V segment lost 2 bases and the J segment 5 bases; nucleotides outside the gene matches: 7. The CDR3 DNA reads TGTGCCAGCAGTTTAAACCAGGGGGCAATGGAGACCCAGTACTTC. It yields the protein CASSLNQGAMETQYF.

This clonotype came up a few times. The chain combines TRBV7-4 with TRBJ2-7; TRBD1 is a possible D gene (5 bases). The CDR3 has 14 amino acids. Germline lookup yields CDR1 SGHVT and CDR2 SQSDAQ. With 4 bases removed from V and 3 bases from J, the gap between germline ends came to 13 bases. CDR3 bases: TGTGCCAGCAGCTCCCCCCCGACAGTCTACGAGCAGTACTTC. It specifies CASSSPPTVYEQYF.